The 13 T cell receptor beta chains listed next were all sequenced from one sample in a study of regulatory T cells in long-lasting Graves disease. To make TCR beta libraries, researchers used iRepertoire HTBI primers and Arm-PCR of CDR3 regions. TCRdb recomputed calls from the multiplex PCR reads with MiXCR, one row per CDR3 protein. This sample yields 450,000 to 600,000 distinct CDR3 sequences, of which 15% to 20% are seen a single time; 10% to 15% belongs to the top ten. Time point denoted: newly diagnosed GD, antithyroid drugs for less than 3 months. The TCR library was made from RNA that had been extracted from PBMCs in TRIzol. A further study also used this sample, focusing on T cells in Graves' hyperthyroidism and ophthalmopathy.

Sample: peripheral blood mononuclear cells (PBMCs), taken at new diagnosis, from a patient treated with antithyroid drugs. The receptor set was obtained from a man aged 35 to 55 with Graves disease.

This clonotype was detected many times. V is TRBV28 and J is TRBJ1-3, with 7 positions matching TRBD1. The CDR3 is 16 amino acids. Germline trimming cut 4 bases from V and 4 bases from J; bases unmatched to any gene: 10. Germline loops: CDR1 MDHEN, CDR2 SYDVKM. The CDR3: CASSSLIGTVGNTIYF. The CDR3 DNA follows: TGTGCCAGCAGTTCACTGATAGGGACAGTGGGAAACACCATATATTTT.

This clonotype has ten or more counts. This sequence joins TRBV24-1 and TRBJ2-1; D unresolved. Germline CDR1 is KGHDR and CDR2 is SFDVKD. V was clipped by 4 bases and J by 8 bases, with 5 bases between them. The CDR3 has 11 residues. The CDR3 DNA reads as TGTGCCACCAGTGACCCCGATGAGCAGTTCTTC. Protein sequence: CATSDPDEQFF.

The chain is built from TRBV2 and TRBJ1-6, with D hard to call. This CDR3 is built from 13 residues. The V gene lost 5 bases and the J gene lost 7 bases, with 9 bases spanning the gap. Germline lookup yields CDR1 SNHLY and CDR2 FYNNEI. The CDR3 is CASSNGINSPLHF. The CDR3 nucleotides are TGTGCCAGCAGTAACGGAATAAATTCACCCCTCCACTTT.

This clonotype has at least ten counts. V and J are TRBV5-1 and TRBJ2-1; the match to TRBD2 covers 13 bases. Germline V gives CDR1 SGHRS, CDR2 YFSETQ. The V and J ends lost 2 bases and 3 bases, in that order; junction bases with no gene match: 8. The CDR3 is 18 residues long. As DNA, the CDR3 is TGCGCCAGCAGCTTCGGACTAGCGGGAGCTATTTTCTACAATGAGCAGTTCTTC. It specifies CASSFGLAGAIFYNEQFF.

This clonotype has more than one count but fewer than ten. The chain joins TRBV9 to TRBJ2-1; TRBD2 matches at 8 bases. The V segment lost 0 bases and the J segment 6 bases; nucleotides outside the gene matches: 5. Germline values: CDR1 SGDLS, CDR2 YYNGEE. The CDR3 covers 15 residues. This chain's CDR3 is CASSVEGTRGNEQFF. As DNA, the CDR3 is TGTGCCAGCAGCGTAGAGGGGACTAGAGGCAATGAGCAGTTCTTC.

Points on this clonotype: A read error may produce the germline difference seen at one junction end. The rearrangement joins TRBV2 to TRBJ2-3; D possibly corresponds to TRBD2 (5 bases). Gene TRBJ2-1 matches the end of the DNA better, so the J call may be wrong. Germline CDR1 reads SNHLY; CDR2 reads FYNNEI. The CDR3 length is 15 residues. Here the CDR3 DNA reads TGTGCCAGCAGTGAGGACTCTCGATCCTACGATGAGCAGTTCTTC. This sequence encodes CASSEDSRSYDEQFF.

This clonotype was recorded many times. The chain is built from TRBV28 and TRBJ1-1; D remains unclear. Germline CDR1 MDHEN, CDR2 SYDVKM. V was cut by 2 bases and J by 0 bases, with 7 bases left in between. The CDR3 is 14 amino acids. Written as DNA, the CDR3 is TGTGCCAGCAGTTTAATTATCGTGAACACTGAAGCTTTCTTT. This sequence encodes CASSLIIVNTEAFF.

Ten or more counts support this clonotype. This chain links TRBV2 with TRBJ2-7; D possibly corresponds to TRBD1 (5 bases). Deletions cut 10 bases from V and 4 bases from J, with 20 bases between. This CDR3 has 14 amino acids. CDR1 and CDR2 from the germline V gene are SNHLY and FYNNEI. Here the CDR3 DNA reads TGTGCCACCCAAGGGATCGGCAGGGTGTACGAGCAGTACTTC. Its translation is CATQGIGRVYEQYF.

Ten or more counts support this clonotype. The J gene is TRBJ2-1, the V gene TRBV6-5; D is uncertain. Germline V gives CDR1 MNHEY, CDR2 SVGAGI. V lost 0 bases and J lost 7, with 7 bases in between. This CDR3 has 13 amino acids. In DNA, the CDR3 is TGTGCCAGCAGTTACTCGAGTGGGAATGAGCAGTTCTTC. This translates into CASSYSSGNEQFF.

This clonotype was seen many times. The CDR3, as DNA: TGCAGTGCTAGAGGCAGGGGGCACGAGCAGTACTTC. Translation: CSARGRGHEQYF. This chain connects TRBV20-1 to TRBJ2-7; 8 nucleotides match TRBD1. Germline V gives CDR1 DFQATT, CDR2 SNEGSKA (reference sequence). CDR3 length: 12 residues. V dropped 1 base and J dropped 5; count of bases not matched to a gene: 1.

This clonotype has a count of ten or more. The chain uses TRBV20-1 and TRBJ2-3; D remains ambiguous. The germline V gene has CDR1 DFQATT and CDR2 SNEGSKA (reference sequence). The CDR3 runs 15 residues. V was shortened by 0 bases and J by 2 bases, with 12 bases between the two germline ends. The CDR3 DNA follows: TGCAGTGCTAGAGATGGCGGAGAGTACACAGATACGCAGTATTTT. Residues: CSARDGGEYTDTQYF.

The chain links TRBV7-2 to TRBJ1-4; the D gene is possibly TRBD1 (5 bases). The CDR3 spans 14 residues. Trimming pared 5 bases from V and 4 bases from J, leaving 11 bases between. Germline values: CDR1 SGHTA, CDR2 FQGNSA. CDR3 nucleotide sequence: TGTGCCAGCAGCGCACAGGCGTTTAATGAAAAACTGTTTTTT. Translating gives CASSAQAFNEKLFF. The complete variable domain, with remaining parts taken from reference TRBV7-2 and TRBJ1-4, reads GAGVSQSPSNKVTEKGKDVELRCDPISGHTALYWYRQSLGQGLEFLIYFQGNSAPDKSGLPSDRFSAERTGGSVSTLTIQRTQQEDSAVYLCASSAQAFNEKLFFGSGTQLSVL.

This clonotype was detected ten times or more. The chain carries TRBV11-2 and TRBJ2-1, with 9 nucleotides matching TRBD2. The trim removed 5 bases at V and 12 bases at J, leaving 2 bases unmatched. The CDR3 runs 11 residues. From germline, CDR1 is SGHAT and CDR2 FQNNGV. CDR3 sequence (DNA): TGTGCCAGCAGCATTAGCGGGAGGCAGTTCTTC. Its protein is CASSISGRQFF.